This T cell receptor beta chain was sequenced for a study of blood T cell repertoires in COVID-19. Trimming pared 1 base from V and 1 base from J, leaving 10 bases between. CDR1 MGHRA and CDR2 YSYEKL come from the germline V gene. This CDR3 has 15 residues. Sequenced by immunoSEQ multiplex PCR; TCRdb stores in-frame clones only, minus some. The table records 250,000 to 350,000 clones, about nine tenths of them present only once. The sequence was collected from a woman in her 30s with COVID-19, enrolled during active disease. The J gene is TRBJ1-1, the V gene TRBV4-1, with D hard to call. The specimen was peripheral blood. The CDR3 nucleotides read TGCGCCAGCAGCCAAGCGAGGGCTGGGAACACTGAAGCTTTCTTT. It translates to CASSQARAGNTEAFF.